Below, 14 T cell receptor beta chains from the same sample are listed, as sequenced in a study of blood T cell repertoires in COVID-19. Method: immunoSEQ multiplex PCR; TCRdb's copy keeps in-frame clones and lacks some. The table lists about 120,000 clones, 78% of them singletons, with roughly 2.1% in the top ten. Sequencing was carried out using peripheral blood. These receptors originate from a man aged 65 to 85 with acute or convalescent COVID-19.

The chain has TRBV5-6 and TRBJ1-5; D is perhaps TRBD1 (5 bases). This CDR3 comprises 15 residues. Deletions cut 1 base from V and 5 bases from J, with 13 bases between. CDR1 and CDR2 (germline): SGHDT, YYEEEE. CDR3 region: CASSLKGEEYQPQHF. The CDR3, as DNA: TGTGCCAGCAGCTTGAAAGGGGAAGAGTATCAGCCCCAGCATTTT.

The rearrangement links TRBV9 to TRBJ1-6, with TRBD1 as a possible D gene (6 bases). Trimming cost V 0 bases and J 10 bases, with 14 bases left between them. Germline values: CDR1 SGDLS, CDR2 YYNGEE. The CDR3 contains 15 residues. This chain's CDR3 is CASSVEGQGLSPLHF. DNA for the CDR3: TGTGCCAGCAGCGTAGAGGGGCAGGGGTTATCACCCCTCCACTTT.

The rearrangement joins TRBV6-1 to TRBJ1-5; D unresolved. This CDR3 is built from 16 residues. The germline CDR1 and CDR2 sequences are MNHNS and SASEGT. V was clipped by 2 bases and J by 2 bases, with 13 bases between them. CDR3 amino acids: CASSEPLFRGNQPQHF. CDR3 coding DNA: TGTGCCAGCAGTGAACCCCTTTTTCGAGGCAATCAGCCCCAGCATTTT.

The rearrangement uses TRBV2 and TRBJ1-6; TRBD1 matches at 8 bases. Trimming at V came to 4 bases and at J to 9 bases, leaving 8 bases not matched to a gene. Per germline, CDR1 SNHLY and CDR2 FYNNEI. This CDR3 has 15 residues. The CDR3: CASSGPGQGGSPLHF. The CDR3 DNA sequence: TGTGCCAGCAGTGGGCCCGGACAGGGAGGTTCACCCCTCCACTTT.

In nucleotides, the CDR3 is TGTGCCAGCAGCTTGCAGCGGGGGAGACAAGAGACCCAGTACTTC. Translated, it gives CASSLQRGRQETQYF. The rearrangement links TRBV5-4 to TRBJ2-5; TRBD2 agrees at 8 bases. The CDR3 extends over 15 amino acids. Germline V CDR1 and CDR2: SGHNT, YYREEE (reference sequence). The J segment lost 2 bases and the V segment lost 1 base, leaving 4 bases of the junction unmatched.

The chain is built from TRBV4-3 and TRBJ2-1, with TRBD1 matching 11 bases. V was pared by 4 bases and J by 6 bases, with 2 bases of the junction left unmatched. The CDR3 is 14 amino acids. CDR1 and CDR2 (germline): LGHNA, YSLEER. The CDR3 reads CASSRGTGGNEQFF. The DNA for the CDR3 is TGCGCCAGCAGCCGTGGGACAGGGGGCAATGAGCAGTTCTTC.

J is TRBJ2-5 and V is TRBV2; D uncertain. CDR1 is SNHLY and CDR2 is FYNNEI in the germline V gene. The V and J ends lost 6 bases and 2 bases respectively, with 4 bases between them. The CDR3 runs 11 residues. The CDR3 here is CASSKQETQYF. The CDR3 bases are TGTGCCAGCAGCAAACAAGAGACCCAGTACTTC. Based on the CDR3 plus reference TRBV2 and TRBJ2-5, the full variable domain is EPEVTQTPSHQVTQMGQEVILRCVPISNHLYFYWYRQILGQKVEFLVSFYNNEISEKSEIFDDQFSVERPDGSNFTLKIRSTKLEDSAMYFCASSKQETQYFGPGTRLLVL.

This rearrangement joins TRBV27 to TRBJ1-2, with 10 nucleotides matching TRBD1. J lost 2 bases, V lost 5 bases, and 8 bases had no gene match. This CDR3 region has 16 residues. Germline loops: CDR1 MNHEY, CDR2 SMNVEV (reference sequence). CDR3 loop: CASSTLTGGVNYGYTF. CDR3 DNA sequence: TGTGCCAGCAGTACTTTGACAGGGGGCGTCAACTATGGCTACACCTTC.

The rearrangement uses TRBV30 and TRBJ1-5; a weak D match, TRBD1 (5 bases). CDR1 and CDR2 from the germline V gene are GTSNPN and SVGIG (reference sequence). The V end lost 0 bases, the J end lost 4 bases, and 13 bases lay between the germline ends. This CDR3 comprises 15 residues. This chain's CDR3 is CAWSVPGPLNQPQHF. The CDR3 coding sequence is TGTGCCTGGAGTGTACCAGGGCCCCTTAATCAGCCCCAGCATTTT.

The J gene is TRBJ1-6, the V gene TRBV7-2, with D perhaps TRBD1 (6 bases). The germline V gene encodes CDR1 SGHTA and CDR2 FQGNSA. Between the trimmed V and J ends, which lost 5 bases and 7 bases, there was a span of 15 bases. The CDR3 has 15 residues. CDR3 sequence: CASSPLRGSNSPLHF. CDR3 nucleotides: TGTGCCAGCAGCCCCCTCAGGGGTTCAAATTCACCCCTCCACTTT.

The chain carries TRBV18 and TRBJ1-2, with 7 bases fitting TRBD1. This CDR3 is built from 13 residues. V was pared by 3 bases and J by 4 bases, with 2 bases of the junction left unmatched. Per the germline V gene, CDR1 is KGHSH and CDR2 is LQKENI. CDR3 DNA: TGTGCCAGCTCACCGAGGGGGCCCTATGGCTACACCTTC. Translated: CASSPRGPYGYTF.

This clone was picked up a small number of times. The chain recombines TRBV10-3 with TRBJ2-2; D is ambiguous. V was clipped by 0 bases and J by 3 bases, with 14 bases between them. Germline V gene lookup returns CDR1 ENHRY and CDR2 SYGVKD. This CDR3 contains 17 residues. CDR3 coding DNA: TGTGCCATCAGTGAGTCTTTCGGTGGTGTGGACACCGGGGAGCTGTTTTTT. This encodes CAISESFGGVDTGELFF.

The genes are TRBV5-6 and TRBJ2-4; 13 bases fit TRBD2. The CDR3 totals 16 residues. Germline CDR1 and CDR2: SGHDT and YYEEEE. Trimming at V came to 4 bases and at J to 3 bases, leaving 4 bases not matched to a gene. In DNA form, the CDR3 reads TGTGCCAGCAGCCTTCGGACTAGCGGGGGCAAAAACATTCAGTACTTC. Amino acid sequence: CASSLRTSGGKNIQYF.

The V and J genes are TRBV7-3 and TRBJ1-1; D unresolved. The length of the CDR3 is 16 residues. The germline V gene encodes CDR1 SGHTA and CDR2 FQGTGA. Trimming removed 4 bases from V and 1 base from J, with 16 bases in between. The CDR3 DNA is TGTGCCAGCAGCTCGGGGATAGGGTCCTCGAACACTGAAGCTTTCTTT. Translation gives CASSSGIGSSNTEAFF.